This T cell receptor (beta chain) was obtained from a study of T cells after yellow fever vaccination. TCRdb ran MiXCR on the 5' RACE reads and lists one entry per CDR3 protein. The data show about 340,000 distinct CDR3 sequences, roughly 4% seen once. This clonotype was recorded a few times. Germline V gene lookup returns CDR1 DFQATT and CDR2 SNEGSKA (reference sequence). This CDR3 comprises 16 residues. The V gene end was trimmed by 0 bases and the J gene end by 5 bases; junction bases not matched to a gene: 11. The chain employs TRBV20-1 and TRBJ1-1, with 8 bases that match TRBD1. The sequencing here drew on PBMCs, taken 5 days after the yellow fever booster vaccination. This clonotype was obtained from a man between 18 and 35 years old who received the YFV17D yellow fever vaccine. The CDR3 DNA follows: TGCAGTGCTAGAGATAGGAGGACAGGGAGTAGGACTGAAGCTTTCTTT. Protein sequence: CSARDRRTGSRTEAFF.